This T cell receptor beta chain was sequenced for a study of cytomegalovirus exposure and HLA in healthy donors. Libraries were prepared by immunoSEQ multiplex PCR; TCRdb keeps only in-frame clonotypes and omits some of them. The sample holds some 84,000 clones, more than 75% seen once. In the case of this clone: What it binds is not known.

Unmatched junction bases numbered 9, after V lost 10 bases and J lost 4 bases. CDR3 length: 13 amino acids. CDR1 is MNHNS and CDR2 is SASEGT in the germline V gene. Findings and caveats of the study: For cytomegalovirus status, the classifier reportedly gave diagnoses with high specificity and sensitivity. One later analysis, an examination of the 120 validation repertoires, found that first-cohort TCR clusters tended to co-occur in them.

Source material: PBMCs. The V and J genes are TRBV6-1 and TRBJ2-7; 8 nucleotides agree with TRBD1. This clonotype was sampled from a man aged 30-40 years in good health and CMV-seronegative. The CDR3: CATTTGGSYEQYF. The DNA of the CDR3 is TGTGCCACCACCACAGGGGGTTCGTACGAGCAGTACTTC.